Presented here are 7 T cell receptor beta chains from one specimen sequenced in a study of blood T cell repertoires in COVID-19. Repertoires were generated with immunoSEQ multiplex PCR, while TCRdb's copy carries only in-frame clones and drops some. The repertoire holds under 150,000 clones, with 90% as singletons. The material sequenced was peripheral blood. The receptors stem from a man in his fifties with active COVID-19.

The V and J genes are TRBV9 and TRBJ2-1; 12 bases line up with TRBD2. V dropped 3 bases and J dropped 7; count of bases not matched to a gene: 5. The germline V gene encodes CDR1 SGDLS and CDR2 YYNGEE. This CDR3 spans 15 amino acids. The CDR3 sequence: CASSEQTSGRNEQFF. In DNA, the CDR3 is TGTGCCAGCAGCGAGCAGACTAGCGGGAGAAATGAGCAGTTCTTC. Filled out from reference TRBV9 and TRBJ2-1, the complete variable domain reads DSGVTQTPKHLITATGQRVTLRCSPRSGDLSVYWYQQSLDQGLQFLIQYYNGEERAKGNILERFSAQQFPDLHSELNLSSLELGDSALYFCASSEQTSGRNEQFFGPGTRLTVL.

On this clone: The sample carries other DNA sequences with the same CDR3. This chain uses TRBV7-9 with TRBJ1-4; D unresolved. Germline V gives CDR1 SEHNR, CDR2 FQNEAQ (reference sequence). V shed 6 bases and J shed 1 base, with 12 bases lying between them. This CDR3 region has 15 residues. The CDR3: CASSLETGTNEKLFF. CDR3 DNA: TGTGCCAGCAGTCTAGAAACTGGAACTAATGAAAAACTGTTTTTT.

The chain combines TRBV2 with TRBJ1-1; 7 bases align to TRBD1. This CDR3 is built from 13 residues. V shed 10 bases and J 4 bases; nucleotides not matched to a gene: 9. Germline lookup yields CDR1 SNHLY and CDR2 FYNNEI. CDR3 protein: CANSLQGTTEAFF. In DNA form, the CDR3 reads TGTGCCAACTCCTTACAGGGGACCACTGAAGCTTTCTTT. Based on the CDR3 plus reference TRBV2 and TRBJ1-1, the full variable domain is EPEVTQTPSHQVTQMGQEVILRCVPISNHLYFYWYRQILGQKVEFLVSFYNNEISEKSEIFDDQFSVERPDGSNFTLKIRSTKLEDSAMYFCANSLQGTTEAFFGQGTRLTVV.

This sequence joins TRBV7-9 and TRBJ2-7; 8 bases match TRBD1. The CDR3 consists of 14 residues. V shed 5 bases, J shed 2 bases, and the junction held 5 bases outside the gene matches. CDR1 and CDR2 (germline): SEHNR, FQNEAQ (reference sequence). The CDR3, as DNA: TGTGCCAGCAGCGCGACAGGGGCAACCTACGAGCAGTACGTC. It specifies CASSATGATYEQYV.

The chain joins TRBV7-3 to TRBJ2-1; 12 bases align to TRBD1. V lost 5 bases, J lost 7 bases, and 9 bases stayed unmatched. Germline values: CDR1 SGHTA, CDR2 FQGTGA. The CDR3 extends over 16 amino acids. CDR3 bases: TGTGCCAGCAGCCCGATGGGACAGGGGGCGTCAAATGAGCAGTTCTTC. Amino acid sequence: CASSPMGQGASNEQFF.

V and J are TRBV6-1 and TRBJ2-5; 12 nucleotides line up with TRBD1. The CDR3 covers 15 residues. Trimming took 2 bases from V and 5 from J; bases not matched to a gene: 3. Looked up from germline, CDR1 is MNHNS and CDR2 is SASEGT. The CDR3 DNA reads TGTGCCAGCAGTGAATGGGACAGGGGGCGTGAGACCCAGTACTTC. It encodes CASSEWDRGRETQYF.

The rearrangement uses TRBV9 and TRBJ2-1; no clear D. The CDR3 covers 13 residues. With 0 bases removed from V and 6 bases from J, the gap between germline ends came to 7 bases. Looked up from germline, CDR1 is SGDLS and CDR2 is YYNGEE. CDR3 DNA sequence: TGTGCCAGCAGCGTAGCCGGTTTCAATGAGCAGTTCTTC. Translation: CASSVAGFNEQFF.